Below are 17 T cell receptor beta chains sequenced from a single sample in a study of human T cells and chemical hapten exposure (TCRdb year 2021). The time point label here, explained by the study, means: pre-sensitization, week 0. The treatment or condition label of this sample denotes: therapeutic diphenylcyclopropenone sensitization with weekly scalp DPC. Library construction relied on RACE. For sequencing, a NextSeq 500 was employed. TCRdb reprocessing: public reads trimmed at Q25 with fastp, clones called with MiXCR, in-frame beta chains kept. Each CDR3 protein appears once, grouped with its most common genes and DNA. The table for this sample lists approximately 370,000 distinct CDR3 sequences; around 5% of them were counted only once. The ten largest account for about 7.7% of the sample. Here the sequenced sample was whole blood, taken in connection with sensitization to the hapten diphenylcyclopropenone (DPC). Source of these receptors: a woman aged 18-29 years with alopecia areata. Some clones in this sample may be carry-over from other donors' samples.

This clonotype was seen only a few times. The chain is built from TRBV27 and TRBJ2-2; either TRBD1 or TRBD2 may fit D (7 bases each). Looked up from germline, CDR1 is MNHEY and CDR2 is SMNVEV (reference sequence). Deletions cut 7 bases from V and 6 bases from J, with 12 bases between. The CDR3 consists of 13 residues. The CDR3 protein is CASMGGGSGELFF. CDR3 nucleotides: TGTGCCAGCATGGGAGGGGGCTCCGGGGAGCTGTTTTTT.

The CDR3 spells CARSLRFWGRGEQYF. The CDR3 bases are TGTGCCAGAAGCTTGAGATTCTGGGGGCGAGGCGAGCAGTACTTC. The rearrangement joins TRBV5-3 to TRBJ2-7; maybe TRBD1 (6 bases). TRBV5-3 is placed among ORFs of uncertain function. V was cut by 1 base and J by 6 bases, with 17 bases left in between. The CDR3 length is 15 residues.

This clonotype has only a few counts. The rearrangement uses TRBV6-5 and TRBJ2-3; TRBD2 matches 9 bases. The CDR3 length is 16 residues. After removal of 2 bases from V and 2 bases from J, the junction contained 5 bases not matched to a gene. Germline CDR1 and CDR2: MNHEY and SVGAGI. DNA of the CDR3: TGTGCCAGCAGTTACCTGACTAGCGGATACACAGATACGCAGTATTTT. Translation: CASSYLTSGYTDTQYF.

This clonotype was observed many times. This chain connects TRBV20-1 to TRBJ2-2, with a weak D call TRBD2 (5 bases). The V and J ends lost 6 bases and 10 bases respectively, with 18 bases between them. Looked up from germline, CDR1 is DFQATT and CDR2 is SNEGSKA (reference sequence). The CDR3 is made up of 13 amino acids. The CDR3 coding sequence is TGCAGTGCCCCTGCGTCGGGGAGCCTGGAGCTGTTTTTT. This sequence encodes CSAPASGSLELFF.

The chain employs TRBV4-3 and TRBJ2-3; 9 bases map to TRBD2. Unmatched junction bases numbered 8, after V lost 4 bases and J lost 6 bases. The CDR3 consists of 15 residues. From germline, CDR1 is LGHNA and CDR2 YSLEER. This CDR3 reads CASSRLTSGGDTQYF. Written as DNA, the CDR3 is TGCGCCAGCAGCCGGTTGACTAGCGGAGGCGATACGCAGTATTTT.

There are many counts of this clonotype. The gene calls are TRBV4-1 and TRBJ1-1; 8 bases are shared with TRBD1. Trimming removed 4 bases from V and 1 base from J; junction bases left unmatched: 2. The CDR3 has 14 residues. Germline CDR1 and CDR2: MGHRA and YSYEKL. In DNA form, the CDR3 reads TGCGCCAGCAGCCGTGGGACAGGGAACACTGAAGCTTTCTTT. Encoded protein: CASSRGTGNTEAFF.

This clonotype was seen many times. The chain links TRBV6-6 to TRBJ1-2; tentatively, D is TRBD1 (5 bases). V lost 0 bases to trimming and J lost 0 bases, with 11 bases between them. Germline V gene data show CDR1 as MNHNY and CDR2 as SVGAGI (reference sequence). CDR3 size: 16 residues. CDR3 in DNA: TGTGCCAGCAGTTACTCGATCCAGGGTACTAACTATGGCTACACCTTC. As protein: CASSYSIQGTNYGYTF.

This clonotype was counted between two and nine times. The V gene is TRBV19, the J gene TRBJ1-2; TRBD1 might be the D (6 bases). The germline gives CDR1 LNHDA, CDR2 SQIVND (reference sequence). The CDR3 length is 14 residues. V lost 8 bases to trimming and J lost 4 bases, with 17 bases between them. CDR3 amino acids: CASRENREFYGYTF. The CDR3 region has the DNA TGTGCCAGTCGCGAAAACAGGGAGTTCTATGGCTACACCTTC.

The V call is TRBV5-4, the J call TRBJ2-3; 10 bases line up with TRBD2. CDR1 is SGHNT and CDR2 is YYREEE in the germline V gene (reference sequence). The CDR3 is 16 residues long. V shed 4 bases, J shed 2 bases, and the junction held 7 bases outside the gene matches. The CDR3 loop reads CASSPQLAGTTDTQYF. The CDR3 DNA sequence: TGTGCCAGCAGCCCCCAACTAGCGGGGACCACAGATACGCAGTATTTT.

The chain employs TRBV3-1 and TRBJ2-7; D remains ambiguous. The CDR3 consists of 13 residues. With 0 bases removed from V and 1 base from J, the gap between germline ends came to 4 bases. Per the germline V gene, CDR1 is LGHDT and CDR2 is YNNKEL (reference sequence). CDR3: CASSQDQSYEQYF. The CDR3 nucleotides are TGTGCCAGCAGCCAAGACCAGTCCTACGAGCAGTACTTC.

This clonotype was observed a handful of times. The chain carries TRBV6-2 or TRBV6-3 and TRBJ2-1; D unresolved. This CDR3 region has 18 residues. Per the germline V gene, CDR1 is MNHEY and CDR2 is SVGEGT. With 2 bases removed from V and 6 bases from J, the gap between germline ends came to 23 bases. In DNA, the CDR3 is TGTGCCAGCAGTTACGGTCTGGGAAAAAGGGTTGGGTCCAATGAGCAGTTCTTC. Translation gives CASSYGLGKRVGSNEQFF.

This clonotype has at least ten counts. The chain has TRBV3-1 and TRBJ2-2, with a possible D match to TRBD2 (6 bases). Germline V gene lookup returns CDR1 LGHDT and CDR2 YNNKEL (reference sequence). With 4 bases removed from V and 4 bases from J, the gap between germline ends came to 13 bases. CDR3 length equals 15 residues. The CDR3, as DNA: TGTGCCAGCAGCCCCCTGGTGGGGGGCACCGGGGAGCTGTTTTTT. It codes for CASSPLVGGTGELFF.

The J gene is TRBJ2-3, the V gene TRBV9; 8 positions match TRBD2. This CDR3 has 15 amino acids. Germline values: CDR1 SGDLS, CDR2 YYNGEE. The junction had 4 bases not matched to a gene; V was cut back by 0 bases and J by 4 bases. The CDR3 DNA follows: TGTGCCAGCAGCGTAGTCAGCGGGGGTTCAGATACGCAGTATTTT. Residues: CASSVVSGGSDTQYF.

This clonotype was seen only a few times. This rearrangement joins TRBV7-9 to TRBJ2-4; TRBD2 matches 11 bases. J lost 3 bases, V lost 5 bases, and 6 bases had no gene match. This CDR3 is built from 16 residues. CDR1 is SEHNR, CDR2 FQNEAQ, per germline (reference sequence). The CDR3 region has the DNA TGTGCCAGCAGCCCGGCACTAGCGGGGGTCAAAAACATTCAGTACTTC. It translates to CASSPALAGVKNIQYF.

The chain links TRBV27 to TRBJ2-1; D gene unclear. The CDR3 sequence is 13 residues long. V lost 6 bases and J 9 bases, leaving 15 bases between the germline ends. Per the germline V gene, CDR1 is MNHEY and CDR2 is SMNVEV (reference sequence). This CDR3 reads CASSLGPFGEQFF. The CDR3 nucleotides are TGTGCCAGCAGCTTGGGTCCCTTCGGTGAGCAGTTCTTC.

The V call is TRBV11-2, the J call TRBJ2-7, with unresolved D. Per the germline V gene, CDR1 is SGHAT and CDR2 is FQNNGV. With 2 bases removed from V and 3 bases from J, the gap between germline ends came to 11 bases. The CDR3 totals 14 residues. CDR3 in DNA: TGTGCCAGCAGCTTATTGGTCACAATCTACGAGCAGTACTTC. It specifies CASSLLVTIYEQYF.

The rearrangement joins TRBV20-1 to TRBJ1-4; a weak D match, TRBD1 (6 bases). CDR3 length: 15 amino acids. Germline V gene data show CDR1 as DFQATT and CDR2 as SNEGSKA (reference sequence). V was shortened by 0 bases and J by 7 bases, with 15 bases between the two germline ends. The CDR3 region is CSARDSGRGGEKLFF. The CDR3 DNA reads as TGCAGTGCTAGAGATTCAGGCAGGGGTGGTGAAAAACTGTTTTTT.